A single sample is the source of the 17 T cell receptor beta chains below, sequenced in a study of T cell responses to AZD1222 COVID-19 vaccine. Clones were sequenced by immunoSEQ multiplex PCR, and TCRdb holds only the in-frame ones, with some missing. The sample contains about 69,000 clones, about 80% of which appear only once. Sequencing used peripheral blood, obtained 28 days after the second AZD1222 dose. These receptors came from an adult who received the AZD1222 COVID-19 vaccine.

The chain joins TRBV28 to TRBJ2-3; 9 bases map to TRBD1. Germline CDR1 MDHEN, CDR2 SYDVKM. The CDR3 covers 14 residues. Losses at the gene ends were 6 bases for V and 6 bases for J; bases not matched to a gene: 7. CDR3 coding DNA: TGTGCCAGCAGAGGGACAGGGATTATGGATACGCAGTATTTT. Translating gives CASRGTGIMDTQYF.

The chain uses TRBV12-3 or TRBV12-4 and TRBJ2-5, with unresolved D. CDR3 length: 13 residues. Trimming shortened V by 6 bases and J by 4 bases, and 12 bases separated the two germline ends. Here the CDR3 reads CASSLAVGETQYF. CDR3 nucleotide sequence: TGTGCCAGCAGCTTGGCCGTAGGAGAGACCCAGTACTTC.

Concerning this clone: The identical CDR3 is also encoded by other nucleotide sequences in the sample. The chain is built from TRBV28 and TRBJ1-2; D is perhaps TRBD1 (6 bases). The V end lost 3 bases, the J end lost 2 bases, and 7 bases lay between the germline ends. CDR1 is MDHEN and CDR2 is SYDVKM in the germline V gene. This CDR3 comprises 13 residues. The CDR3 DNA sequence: TGTGCCAGCAGTTTTGGACAGAACTATGGCTACACCTTC. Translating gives CASSFGQNYGYTF.

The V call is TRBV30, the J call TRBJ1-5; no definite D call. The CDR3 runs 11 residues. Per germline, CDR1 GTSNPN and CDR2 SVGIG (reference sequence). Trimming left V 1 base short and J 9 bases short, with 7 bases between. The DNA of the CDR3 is TGTGCCTGGAGTGGAGTGGGGCCCCAGCATTTT. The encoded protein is CAWSGVGPQHF.

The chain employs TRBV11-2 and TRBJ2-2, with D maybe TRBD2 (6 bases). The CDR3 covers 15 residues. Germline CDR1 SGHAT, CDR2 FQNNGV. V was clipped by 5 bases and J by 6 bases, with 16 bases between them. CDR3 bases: TGTGCCAGCAGCAGTGTGGGACTTGGGGCCGGGGAGCTGTTTTTT. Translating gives CASSSVGLGAGELFF.

The CDR3 loop reads CASSLDRRDEQYF. The DNA for the CDR3 is TGTGCCAGCAGCTTAGATAGAAGGGACGAGCAGTACTTC. The genes are TRBV7-2 and TRBJ2-7; D remains ambiguous. Germline assignment: CDR1 SGHTA and CDR2 FQGNSA. V was clipped by 1 base and J by 5 bases, with 9 bases between them. CDR3 length equals 13 residues.

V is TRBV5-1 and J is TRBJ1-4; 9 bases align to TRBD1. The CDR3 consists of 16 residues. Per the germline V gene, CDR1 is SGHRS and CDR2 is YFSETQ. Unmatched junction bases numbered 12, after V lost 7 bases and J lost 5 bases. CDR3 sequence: CASGTGGTSRNEKLFF. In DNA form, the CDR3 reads TGCGCCAGCGGAACAGGGGGCACTTCACGGAATGAAAAACTGTTTTTT.

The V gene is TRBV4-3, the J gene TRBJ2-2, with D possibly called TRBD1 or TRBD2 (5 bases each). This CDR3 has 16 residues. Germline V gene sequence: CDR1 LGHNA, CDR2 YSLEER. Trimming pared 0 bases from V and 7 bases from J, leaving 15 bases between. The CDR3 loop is CASSQESARESGELFF. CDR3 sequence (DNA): TGCGCCAGCAGCCAAGAATCGGCCAGGGAGAGCGGGGAGCTGTTTTTT.

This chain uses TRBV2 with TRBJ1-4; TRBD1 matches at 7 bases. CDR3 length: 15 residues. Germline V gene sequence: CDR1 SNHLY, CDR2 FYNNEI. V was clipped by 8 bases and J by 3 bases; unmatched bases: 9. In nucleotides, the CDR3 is TGTGCCAGCTTAATCCCCGGGACAGCTAATGAAAAACTGTTTTTT. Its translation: CASLIPGTANEKLFF.

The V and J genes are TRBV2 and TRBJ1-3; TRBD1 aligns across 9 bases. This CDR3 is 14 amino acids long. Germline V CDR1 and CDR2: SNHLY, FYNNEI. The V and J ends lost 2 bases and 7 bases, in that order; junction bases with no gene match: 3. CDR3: CASSEFGTGNTIYF. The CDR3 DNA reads TGTGCCAGCAGTGAATTTGGGACAGGGAACACCATATATTTT.

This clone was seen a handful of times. The CDR3 sequence: CASSFTGRETQYF. The CDR3 DNA reads TGTGCCAGCAGTTTTACCGGGAGAGAGACCCAGTACTTC. J is TRBJ2-5 and V is TRBV27; TRBD2 might be the D (6 bases). V lost 3 bases to trimming and J lost 4 bases, with 9 bases between them. Germline CDR1 reads MNHEY; CDR2 reads SMNVEV (reference sequence). CDR3 length equals 13 residues.

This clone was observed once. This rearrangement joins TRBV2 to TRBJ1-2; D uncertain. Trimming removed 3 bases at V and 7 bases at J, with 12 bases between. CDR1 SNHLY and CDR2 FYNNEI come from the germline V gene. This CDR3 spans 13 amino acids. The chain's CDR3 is CASSDERVGGYTF. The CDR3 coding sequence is TGTGCCAGCAGTGATGAAAGGGTCGGTGGCTACACCTTC.

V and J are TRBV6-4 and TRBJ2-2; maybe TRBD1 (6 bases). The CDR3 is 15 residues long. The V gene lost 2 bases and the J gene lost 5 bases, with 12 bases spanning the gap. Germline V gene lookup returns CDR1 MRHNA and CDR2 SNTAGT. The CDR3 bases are TGTGCCAGCAGTGACACCAGGGGTGAAACCGGGGAGCTGTTTTTT. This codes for CASSDTRGETGELFF.

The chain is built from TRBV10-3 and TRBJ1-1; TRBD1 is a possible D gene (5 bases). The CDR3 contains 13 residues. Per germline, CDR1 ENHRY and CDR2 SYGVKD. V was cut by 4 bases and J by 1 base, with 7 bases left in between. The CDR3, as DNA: TGTGCCATCAGTGGGGGCGGGAACACTGAAGCTTTCTTT. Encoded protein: CAISGGGNTEAFF.

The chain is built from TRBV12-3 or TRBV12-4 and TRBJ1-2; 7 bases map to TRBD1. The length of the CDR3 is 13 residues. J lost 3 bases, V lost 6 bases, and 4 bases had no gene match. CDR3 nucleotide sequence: TGTGCCAGCAGCCAAACAGGGGACTATGGCTACACCTTC. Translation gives CASSQTGDYGYTF.

This CDR3 is CASSPSRGETQYF. In DNA form, the CDR3 reads TGTGCCAGCAGCCCATCGAGGGGAGAGACCCAGTACTTC. This sequence joins TRBV11-2 and TRBJ2-5; possibly TRBD1 or TRBD2 for D (5 bases each). V lost 5 bases, J lost 4 bases, and 11 bases lay in between. Germline V CDR1 and CDR2: SGHAT, FQNNGV. The CDR3 spans 13 residues.

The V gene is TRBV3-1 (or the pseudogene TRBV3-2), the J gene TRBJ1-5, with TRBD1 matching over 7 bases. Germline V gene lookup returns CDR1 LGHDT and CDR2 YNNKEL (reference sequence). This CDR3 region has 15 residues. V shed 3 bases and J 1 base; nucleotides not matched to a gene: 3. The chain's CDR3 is CASSHKGQSNQPQHF. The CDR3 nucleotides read TGTGCCAGCAGCCATAAGGGACAGAGCAATCAGCCCCAGCATTTT.